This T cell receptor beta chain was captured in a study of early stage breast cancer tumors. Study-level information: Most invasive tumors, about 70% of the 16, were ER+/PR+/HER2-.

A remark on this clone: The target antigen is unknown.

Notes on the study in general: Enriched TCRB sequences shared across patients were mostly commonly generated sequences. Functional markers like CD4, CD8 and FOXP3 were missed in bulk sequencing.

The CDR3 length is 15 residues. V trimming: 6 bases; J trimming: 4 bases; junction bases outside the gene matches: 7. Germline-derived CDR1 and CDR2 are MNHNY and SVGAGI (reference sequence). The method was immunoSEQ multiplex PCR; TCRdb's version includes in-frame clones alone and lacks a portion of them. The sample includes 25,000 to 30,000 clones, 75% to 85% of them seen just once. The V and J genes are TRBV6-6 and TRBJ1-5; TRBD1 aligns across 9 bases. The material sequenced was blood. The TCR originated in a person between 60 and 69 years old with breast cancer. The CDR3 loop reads CASSLQGADNQPQHF. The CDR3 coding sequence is TGTGCCAGCAGCCTACAGGGGGCGGATAATCAGCCCCAGCATTTT.